This T cell receptor beta chain was captured in a study of shared clonotypes between healthy human individuals. Assay used: immunoSEQ multiplex PCR; TCRdb lists only in-frame clones, some missing. The sample has about 2.3 million clones; over 90% are singletons. The CDR3 sequence is 14 residues long. The germline V and J ends were trimmed by 5 bases and 7 bases, with 15 bases remaining between them. Looked up from germline, CDR1 is SGHTA and CDR2 is FQGNSA. The sample consisted of naive CD4+ T cells from PBMCs. The subset here: CD45RA+ positively selected. The TCR was taken from a man in his late teens or twenties in good health. Some clones in this sample may be carry-over from other donors' samples. The chain recombines TRBV7-2 with TRBJ1-5; D is perhaps TRBD1 (5 bases). Here the CDR3 DNA reads TGTGCCAGCAGCCCCAGGGCCGGAGGGCAGCCCCAGCATTTT. It codes for CASSPRAGGQPQHF.